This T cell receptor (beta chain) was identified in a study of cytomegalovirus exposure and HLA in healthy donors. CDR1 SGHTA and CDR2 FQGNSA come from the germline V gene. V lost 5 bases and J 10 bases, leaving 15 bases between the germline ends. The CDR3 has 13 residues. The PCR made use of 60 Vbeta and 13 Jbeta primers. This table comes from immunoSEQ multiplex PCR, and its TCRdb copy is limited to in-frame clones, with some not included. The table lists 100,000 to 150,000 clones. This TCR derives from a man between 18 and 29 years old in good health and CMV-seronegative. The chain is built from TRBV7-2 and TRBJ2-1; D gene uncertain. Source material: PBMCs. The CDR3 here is CASSPSLSREQFF. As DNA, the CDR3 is TGTGCCAGCAGCCCCTCCCTCTCCCGGGAGCAGTTCTTC.